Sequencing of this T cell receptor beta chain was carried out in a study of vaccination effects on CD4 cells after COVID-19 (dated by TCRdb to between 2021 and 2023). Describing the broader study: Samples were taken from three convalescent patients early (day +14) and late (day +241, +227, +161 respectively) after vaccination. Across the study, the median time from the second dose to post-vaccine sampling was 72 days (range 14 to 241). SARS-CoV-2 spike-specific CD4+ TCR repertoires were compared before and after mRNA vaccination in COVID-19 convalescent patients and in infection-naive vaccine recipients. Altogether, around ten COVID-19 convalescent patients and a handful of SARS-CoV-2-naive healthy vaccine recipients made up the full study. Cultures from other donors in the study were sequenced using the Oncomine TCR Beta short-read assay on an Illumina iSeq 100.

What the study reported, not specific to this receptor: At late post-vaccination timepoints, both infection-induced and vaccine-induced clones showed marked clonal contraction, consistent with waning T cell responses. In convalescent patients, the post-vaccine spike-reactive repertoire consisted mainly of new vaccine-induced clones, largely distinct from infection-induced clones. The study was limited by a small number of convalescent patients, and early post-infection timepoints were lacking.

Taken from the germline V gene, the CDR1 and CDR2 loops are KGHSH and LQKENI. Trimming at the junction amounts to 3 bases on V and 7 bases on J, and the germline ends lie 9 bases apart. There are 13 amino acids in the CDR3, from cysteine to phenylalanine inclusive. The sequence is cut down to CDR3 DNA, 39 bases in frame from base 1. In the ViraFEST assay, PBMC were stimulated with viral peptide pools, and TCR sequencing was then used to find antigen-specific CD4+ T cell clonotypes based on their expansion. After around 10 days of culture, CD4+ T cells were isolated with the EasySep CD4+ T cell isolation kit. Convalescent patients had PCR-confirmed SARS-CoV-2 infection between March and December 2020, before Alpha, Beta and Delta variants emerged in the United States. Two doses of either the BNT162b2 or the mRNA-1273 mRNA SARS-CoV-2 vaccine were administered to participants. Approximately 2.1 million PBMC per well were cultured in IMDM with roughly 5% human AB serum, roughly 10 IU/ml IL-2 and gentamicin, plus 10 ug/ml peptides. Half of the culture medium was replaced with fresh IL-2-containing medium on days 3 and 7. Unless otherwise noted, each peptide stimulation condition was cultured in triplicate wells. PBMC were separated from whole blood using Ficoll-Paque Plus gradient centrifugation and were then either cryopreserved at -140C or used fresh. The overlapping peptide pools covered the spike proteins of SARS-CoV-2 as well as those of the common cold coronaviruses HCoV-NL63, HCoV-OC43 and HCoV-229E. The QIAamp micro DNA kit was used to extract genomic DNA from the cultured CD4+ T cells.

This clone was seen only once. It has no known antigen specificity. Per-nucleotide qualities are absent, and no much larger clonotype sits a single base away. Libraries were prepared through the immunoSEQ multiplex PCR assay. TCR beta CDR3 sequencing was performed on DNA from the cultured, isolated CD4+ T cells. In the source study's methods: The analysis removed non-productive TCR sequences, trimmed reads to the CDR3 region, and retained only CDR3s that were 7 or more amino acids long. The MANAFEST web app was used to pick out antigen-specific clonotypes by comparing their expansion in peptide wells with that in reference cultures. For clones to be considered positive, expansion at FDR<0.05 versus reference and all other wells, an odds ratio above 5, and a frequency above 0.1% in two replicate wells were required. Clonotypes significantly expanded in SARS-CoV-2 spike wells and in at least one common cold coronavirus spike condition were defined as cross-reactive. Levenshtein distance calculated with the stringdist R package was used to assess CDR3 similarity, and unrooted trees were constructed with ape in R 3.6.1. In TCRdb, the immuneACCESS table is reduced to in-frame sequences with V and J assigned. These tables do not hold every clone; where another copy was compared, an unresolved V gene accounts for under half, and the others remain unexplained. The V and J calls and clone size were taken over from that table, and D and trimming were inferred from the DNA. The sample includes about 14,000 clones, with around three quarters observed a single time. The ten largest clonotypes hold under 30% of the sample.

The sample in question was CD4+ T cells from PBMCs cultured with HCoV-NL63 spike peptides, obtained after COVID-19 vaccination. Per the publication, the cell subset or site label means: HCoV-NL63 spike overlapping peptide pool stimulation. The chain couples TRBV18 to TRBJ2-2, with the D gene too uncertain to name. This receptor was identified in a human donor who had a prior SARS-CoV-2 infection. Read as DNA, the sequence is TGTGCCAGCTCACCCACCCCCAACGGGGAGCTGTTTTTT. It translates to CASSPTPNGELFF.